This TCR beta chain appears in the sequencing data of a study of cytomegalovirus exposure and HLA in healthy donors. Whole-study findings and limits: Reported performance of the classifier showed diagnosis of cytomegalovirus status with high specificity and sensitivity.

It was with 60 Vbeta and 13 Jbeta primers that the PCR ran. Profiled with immunoSEQ multiplex PCR; TCRdb holds only in-frame clones, not every one. Counted here are roughly 58,000 clones, approximately 83% occurring once; the ten biggest clones make up approximately 1.5%. Whether this donor was CMV seropositive was not recorded. V was trimmed by 4 bases and J by 2 bases, leaving 15 bases between them. The CDR3 contains 15 residues. Germline CDR1 reads SQVTM; CDR2 reads ANQGSEA. Regarding this clone: No antigen is known for it.

The sample comprised PBMCs. The rearrangement uses TRBV29-1 and TRBJ2-1, with D uncertain. The source is a human donor in good health. In nucleotides, the CDR3 is TGCAGCGTTGTCTTTGACCCAGGTCCCTACAATGAGCAGTTCTTC. Protein product: CSVVFDPGPYNEQFF.